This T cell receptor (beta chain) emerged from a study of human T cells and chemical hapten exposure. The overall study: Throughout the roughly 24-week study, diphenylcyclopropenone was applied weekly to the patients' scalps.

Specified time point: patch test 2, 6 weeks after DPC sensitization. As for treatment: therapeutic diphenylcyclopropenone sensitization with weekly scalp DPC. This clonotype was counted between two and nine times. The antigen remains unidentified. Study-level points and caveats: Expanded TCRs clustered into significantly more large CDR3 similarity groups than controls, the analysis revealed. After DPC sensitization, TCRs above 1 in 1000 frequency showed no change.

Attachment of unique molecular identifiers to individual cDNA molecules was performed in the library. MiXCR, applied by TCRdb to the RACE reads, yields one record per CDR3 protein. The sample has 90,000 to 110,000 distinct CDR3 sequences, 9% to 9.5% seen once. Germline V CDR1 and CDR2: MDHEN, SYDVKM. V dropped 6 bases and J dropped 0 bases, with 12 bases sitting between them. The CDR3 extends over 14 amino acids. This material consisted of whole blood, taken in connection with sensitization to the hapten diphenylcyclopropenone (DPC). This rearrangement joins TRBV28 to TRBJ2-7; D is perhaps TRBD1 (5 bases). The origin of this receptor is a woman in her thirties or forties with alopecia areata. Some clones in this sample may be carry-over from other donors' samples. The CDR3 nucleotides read TGTGCCAGCAGCGACAGTGTAAGCTCCTACGAGCAGTACTTC. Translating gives CASSDSVSSYEQYF.